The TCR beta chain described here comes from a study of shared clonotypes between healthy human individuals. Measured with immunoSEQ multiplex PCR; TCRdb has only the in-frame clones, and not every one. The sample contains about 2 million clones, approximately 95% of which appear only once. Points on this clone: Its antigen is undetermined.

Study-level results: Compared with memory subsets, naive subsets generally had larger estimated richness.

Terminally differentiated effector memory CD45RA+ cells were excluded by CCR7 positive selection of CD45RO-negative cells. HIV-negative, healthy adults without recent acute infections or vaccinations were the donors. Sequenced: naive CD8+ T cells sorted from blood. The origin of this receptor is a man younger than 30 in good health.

CDR3 in amino acids: CASGWAEPYEQYF. As DNA, the CDR3 is TGTGCCAGCGGCTGGGCAGAGCCCTACGAGCAGTACTTC. The chain recombines TRBV2 with TRBJ2-7; no definite D call. The CDR3 is 13 residues long. Trimming pared 8 bases from V and 2 bases from J, leaving 13 bases between. Germline V gene sequence: CDR1 SNHLY, CDR2 FYNNEI.